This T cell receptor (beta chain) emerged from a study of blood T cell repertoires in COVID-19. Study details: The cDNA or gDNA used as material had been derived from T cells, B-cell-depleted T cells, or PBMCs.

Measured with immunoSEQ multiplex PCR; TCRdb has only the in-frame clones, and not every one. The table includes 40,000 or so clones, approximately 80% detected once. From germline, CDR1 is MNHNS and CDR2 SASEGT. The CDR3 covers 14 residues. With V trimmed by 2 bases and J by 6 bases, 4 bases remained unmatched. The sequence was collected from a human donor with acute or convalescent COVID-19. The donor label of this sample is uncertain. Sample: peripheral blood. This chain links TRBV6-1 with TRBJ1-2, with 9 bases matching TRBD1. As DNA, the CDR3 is TGTGCCAGCAGTGAAACAGGGGGCGCGGATGGCTACACCTTC. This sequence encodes CASSETGGADGYTF.